This T cell receptor (beta chain) was documented in a study of TIL therapy for anti-PD-1-resistant metastatic lung cancer. Overall study context: Median patient age was approximately 58, ranging about 38-80 years.

Noted time point: pre-treatment sample, taken before nivolumab and TIL therapy. The libraries were made with immunoSEQ v3. Profiling relied on immunoSEQ multiplex PCR, and the TCRdb table lists in-frame clones only, not all of them. This table holds 40,000 to 55,000 clones, about 80% found once. Sequenced material: blood, taken at baseline. This sequence was found in a woman between 25 and 80 years old with non-small cell lung cancer.

The CDR3 loop is CASSPSGGVLGDTQYF. CDR3 sequence (DNA): TGTGCCAGCAGCCCTAGCGGGGGGGTTCTGGGAGATACGCAGTATTTT. The J gene is TRBJ2-3, the V gene TRBV5-4; 12 bases are shared with TRBD2. The CDR3 is made up of 16 amino acids. Germline values: CDR1 SGHNT, CDR2 YYREEE (reference sequence). The V segment lost 4 bases and the J segment 5 bases; nucleotides outside the gene matches: 8.